Listed here are 24 T cell receptor beta chains from one sample, sequenced in a study of spatial heterogeneity in lung cancer. General study points: Expanded intratumoral alpha and beta TCR counts tracked tumor mutation counts.

Which antigens these TCRs recognize remains unknown. Time point reported: sample taken at primary tumor resection. TCRdb re-called the 5' RACE reads through MiXCR, storing one row per CDR3 protein. This repertoire shows approximately 3,400 distinct CDR3 sequences, just under 35% found once; its top ten account for 9.5% to 15%. This material consisted of lung tumor tissue, taken at surgery. The receptor source for this set is a female donor with early-stage non-small cell lung cancer.

This clonotype was picked up a small number of times. The V call is TRBV15, the J call TRBJ2-6, with no clear D. The CDR3 loop spans 14 amino acids. Germline V gene lookup returns CDR1 LNHNV and CDR2 YYDKDF (reference sequence). Trimming cost V 1 base and J 2 bases, with 3 bases left between them. The CDR3 DNA is TGTGCCACCAGCAGAGGGGCTGGGGCCAACGTCCTGACTTTC. Amino acid sequence: CATSRGAGANVLTF.

This clonotype appeared a few times. The rearrangement links TRBV6-5 to TRBJ2-7; possibly TRBD1 or TRBD2 for D (6 bases each). There are 15 residues in the CDR3. V shed 4 bases and J shed 6 bases, with 19 bases lying between them. Germline V gives CDR1 MNHEY, CDR2 SVGAGI. CDR3 residues: CASSSPPDGGAEQYF. As DNA, the CDR3 is TGTGCCAGCAGTTCCCCCCCGGACGGGGGCGCCGAGCAGTACTTC.

V gene TRBV12-3 or TRBV12-4 combines with J gene TRBJ2-1, with 8 bases identical to TRBD2. The junction had 15 bases not matched to a gene; V was cut back by 5 bases and J by 9 bases. The CDR3 has 16 residues. DNA for the CDR3: TGTGCCAGCAGTCACCCCGGGGGGGCAGAAGAAGGTGAGCAGTTCTTC. Translation: CASSHPGGAEEGEQFF.

This clonotype has only a few counts. CDR3: CASSPPGYEGAKNIQYF. The DNA of the CDR3 is TGTGCCAGCTCACCACCGGGCTATGAGGGGGCCAAAAACATTCAGTACTTC. The chain joins TRBV18 to TRBJ2-4; perhaps D is TRBD1 or TRBD2 (5 bases each). V lost 0 bases and J lost 1, with 13 bases in between. This CDR3 region has 17 residues. The germline V gene has CDR1 KGHSH and CDR2 LQKENI.

The chain is built from TRBV5-1 and TRBJ2-3; D unresolved. V shed 0 bases and J shed 4 bases, with 0 bases lying between them. Germline-derived CDR1 and CDR2 are SGHRS and YFSETQ. The CDR3 contains 11 residues. CDR3 residues: CASSLADTQYF. The CDR3 DNA follows: TGCGCCAGCAGCTTGGCAGATACGCAGTATTTT.

This clonotype was detected ten times or more. This chain links TRBV2 with TRBJ2-1; 7 nucleotides align to TRBD2. With 3 bases clipped from V and 9 bases from J, the junction kept 11 bases outside the gene matches. Germline V CDR1 and CDR2: SNHLY, FYNNEI. The CDR3 sequence is 15 residues long. For the CDR3, the DNA is TGTGCCAGCAGTGAGACTAGCCTACCCGCGGGTGAGCAGTTCTTC. Amino acid sequence: CASSETSLPAGEQFF.

J is TRBJ2-1 and V is TRBV24-1; 10 bases are a match to TRBD2. CDR1 and CDR2 (germline): KGHDR, SFDVKD. The CDR3 consists of 16 residues. V lost 1 base and J lost 8; bases outside the gene matches: 7. As DNA, the CDR3 is TGTGCCACCAGTGATTTAACTAGCGGGGCAGTAGATGAGCAGTTCTTC. Protein sequence: CATSDLTSGAVDEQFF.

The gene calls are TRBV7-2 and TRBJ2-5, with 8 positions matching TRBD2. The CDR3 loop spans 16 amino acids. The J segment lost 5 bases and the V segment lost 5 bases, leaving 13 bases of the junction unmatched. Germline CDR1 reads SGHTA; CDR2 reads FQGNSA. The CDR3 sequence: CASSTSGQRGRETQYF. The CDR3 bases are TGTGCCAGCAGCACTAGCGGACAGCGGGGGCGGGAGACCCAGTACTTC.

The chain joins TRBV7-3 to TRBJ2-3, with D tentatively TRBD1 or TRBD2 (6 bases each). Looked up from germline, CDR1 is SGHTA and CDR2 is FQGTGA. This CDR3 region has 16 residues. V was cut by 0 bases and J by 0 bases, with 10 bases left in between. This chain's CDR3 is CASSLTGGASTDTQYF. In DNA, the CDR3 is TGTGCCAGCAGCTTAACCGGGGGCGCTAGCACAGATACGCAGTATTTT.

This clonotype has a handful of counts. The gene calls are TRBV7-2 and TRBJ2-1; perhaps TRBD1 as D (6 bases). From germline, CDR1 is SGHTA and CDR2 FQGNSA. The CDR3 contains 13 residues. The ends were cut back, 3 bases at V and 7 bases at J, with 10 bases in the middle. This CDR3 reads CASSLTGANEQFF. Here the CDR3 DNA reads TGTGCCAGCAGCTTGACAGGAGCTAATGAGCAGTTCTTC.

The chain uses TRBV7-9 and TRBJ2-3; possibly TRBD1 or TRBD2 for D (5 bases each). The CDR3 is 12 amino acids. CDR1 is SEHNR and CDR2 is FQNEAQ in the germline V gene (reference sequence). V gave up 5 bases and J gave up 4 bases, with 7 bases separating them. Here the CDR3 reads CASSRGADTQYF. The CDR3 coding sequence is TGTGCCAGCAGCCGGGGCGCAGATACGCAGTATTTT.

This clonotype was picked up a small number of times. CDR3 sequence (DNA): TGTGCCAGCAGTCTCCAGGGAATTGCGAACACCGGGGAGCTGTTTTTT. It translates to CASSLQGIANTGELFF. J is TRBJ2-2 and V is TRBV12-3 or TRBV12-4; possibly TRBD1 for D (5 bases). CDR3 length: 16 amino acids. V shed 5 bases and J shed 0 bases, with 13 bases lying between them.

The gene calls are TRBV2 and TRBJ2-7, with 9 bases lining up with TRBD1. Trimming cost V 7 bases and J 6 bases; bases outside gene matches: 7. The CDR3 length is 13 residues. From germline, CDR1 is SNHLY and CDR2 FYNNEI. CDR3 in amino acids: CASTRTGDGEQYF. DNA of the CDR3: TGTGCCAGCACCCGGACAGGGGATGGCGAGCAGTACTTC.

V is TRBV28 and J is TRBJ2-4; TRBD1 is a possible D gene (5 bases). CDR3 size: 16 residues. The germline V gene encodes CDR1 MDHEN and CDR2 SYDVKM. V was shortened by 5 bases and J by 0 bases, with 14 bases between the two germline ends. The CDR3 protein is CASSLDSLLAKNIQYF. CDR3 DNA sequence: TGTGCCAGCAGTCTCGACAGCTTACTAGCCAAAAACATTCAGTACTTC. Full variable domain (outside the CDR3, taken from reference TRBV28 and TRBJ2-4): DVKVTQSSRYLVKRTGEKVFLECVQDMDHENMFWYRQDPGLGLRLIYFSYDVKMKEKGDIPEGYSVSREKKERFSLILESASTNQTSMYLCASSLDSLLAKNIQYFGAGTRLSVL.

CDR3 loop: CASSFQQSSYEQYF. The CDR3 nucleotides read TGCGCCAGCAGTTTTCAGCAGAGCTCCTACGAGCAGTACTTC. This chain links TRBV5-1 with TRBJ2-7; D is ambiguous. The CDR3 sequence is 14 residues long. CDR1 SGHRS and CDR2 YFSETQ come from the germline V gene. V gave up 5 bases and J gave up 0 bases, with 12 bases separating them.

The chain uses TRBV11-2 and TRBJ2-7, with D uncertain. Germline CDR1 reads SGHAT; CDR2 reads FQNNGV. The germline V and J ends were trimmed by 5 bases and 9 bases, with 14 bases remaining between them. There are 12 residues in the CDR3. CDR3 in DNA: TGTGCCAGCAGCCCCGGATGGGCAAGGCAGTACTTC. Encoded protein: CASSPGWARQYF.

This CDR3 reads CASSLQFSADTQYF. As DNA, the CDR3 is TGTGCCAGCAGCTTACAATTTTCCGCAGATACGCAGTATTTT. V and J are TRBV7-8 and TRBJ2-3; D is unresolved. The CDR3 totals 14 residues. Germline V gives CDR1 SGHVS, CDR2 FQNEAQ. V shed 2 bases and J shed 4 bases, with 10 bases lying between them. Full variable domain (remainder filled in from reference TRBV7-8 and TRBJ2-3): GAGVSQSPRYKVAKRGQDVALRCDPISGHVSLFWYQQALGQGPEFLTYFQNEAQLDKSGLPSDRFFAERPEGSVSTLKIQRTQQEDSAVYLCASSLQFSADTQYFGPGTRLTVL.

The CDR3 nucleotides are TGTGCCAGCAGCTCGGGCCTCATCTCCTACGAGCAGTACTTC. It translates to CASSSGLISYEQYF. This chain joins TRBV7-2 and TRBJ2-7, with D unclear. The CDR3 is 14 amino acids. The germline V gene encodes CDR1 SGHTA and CDR2 FQGNSA. V lost 4 bases, J lost 0 bases, and 10 bases lay in between.

The V gene is TRBV5-1, the J gene TRBJ2-3; D may be TRBD2 (6 bases). The CDR3 length is 14 residues. Germline CDR1 SGHRS, CDR2 YFSETQ. V was clipped by 7 bases and J by 6 bases, with 18 bases between them. The CDR3 DNA follows: TGCGCCAGCGGAACCTGGGACTCCAGGGATACGCAGTATTTT. It yields the protein CASGTWDSRDTQYF.

Only a few counts were recorded for this clonotype. The CDR3 DNA reads as TGTGCCAGCAGCCAGGGACTAGCGGGATACGGAGAGACCCAGTACTTC. Translating gives CASSQGLAGYGETQYF. V and J are TRBV4-2 and TRBJ2-5, with TRBD2 identical over 13 bases. The ends lost 3 bases at V and 4 bases at J; junction bases unmatched: 5. The CDR3 runs 16 residues. Germline V gives CDR1 LGHNA, CDR2 YNFKEQ.

This clonotype was found a few times. This chain connects TRBV9 to TRBJ2-1, with 14 bases aligning to TRBD2. V lost 3 bases to trimming and J lost 11 bases; unmatched junction nucleotides: 4. From germline, CDR1 is SGDLS and CDR2 YYNGEE. The CDR3 length is 14 residues. As DNA, the CDR3 is TGTGCCAGCAGCGGTGGACTAGCGGGGGGTCAGCAGTTCTTC. Translated: CASSGGLAGGQQFF.

The chain recombines TRBV20-1 with TRBJ2-5, with TRBD2 as a possible D gene (6 bases). CDR1 and CDR2 (germline): DFQATT, SNEGSKA (reference sequence). Trimming pared 3 bases from V and 2 bases from J, leaving 13 bases between. The CDR3 is made up of 14 amino acids. In DNA form, the CDR3 reads TGCAGTGCTAGGCAGGCCGGGACTCAAGAGACCCAGTACTTC. Translated, it gives CSARQAGTQETQYF.

The chain joins TRBV20-1 to TRBJ2-7, with 8 positions matching TRBD2. This CDR3 spans 13 amino acids. Germline assignment: CDR1 DFQATT and CDR2 SNEGSKA (reference sequence). V lost 3 bases to trimming and J lost 2 bases; unmatched junction nucleotides: 3. This CDR3 is CSASGGGTYEQYF. The CDR3 region has the DNA TGCAGTGCTAGCGGCGGGGGGACCTACGAGCAGTACTTC.

The chain carries TRBV7-8 and TRBJ2-1, with D perhaps matching TRBD2 (5 bases). CDR1 is SGHVS and CDR2 is FQNEAQ in the germline V gene. The CDR3 length is 13 residues. V was trimmed by 0 bases and J by 9 bases, leaving 9 bases between them. CDR3 in DNA: TGTGCCAGCAGCTTAGCGGCAACTAGTGAGCAGTTCTTC. Its translation: CASSLAATSEQFF.